A single sample gave rise to the 21 T cell receptor beta chains below, sequenced in a study of shared clonotypes between healthy human individuals. Sequencing was performed with immunoSEQ multiplex PCR; in TCRdb, only in-frame clones are kept and a portion is missing. The table has about a million clones, around 76% seen once; the top ten hold 1.4% to 1.5%. The sequenced sample consisted of memory CD4+ T cells sorted from blood. The subset here: CD45RA-negative fraction. Source of these receptors: a man aged 18 to 35 in good health.

A few counts support this clone. J is TRBJ2-5 and V is TRBV30; D is ambiguous. This CDR3 is 13 amino acids long. V was pared by 0 bases and J by 5 bases, with 10 bases between. Germline V gene sequence: CDR1 GTSNPN, CDR2 SVGIG (reference sequence). The DNA of the CDR3 is TGTGCCTGGAGTGTAAGGGAACGGGAGACCCAGTACTTC. Translated, it gives CAWSVRERETQYF.

A single count supports this clone. The chain employs TRBV5-4 and TRBJ2-4, with 8 bases identical to TRBD2. This CDR3 has 14 residues. CDR1 is SGHNT, CDR2 YYREEE, per germline (reference sequence). J lost 2 bases, V lost 7 bases, and 5 bases had no gene match. Here the CDR3 reads CASSGGGTKNIQYF. The CDR3 DNA reads TGTGCCAGCTCGGGAGGGGGAACCAAAAACATTCAGTACTTC.

The genes are TRBV14 and TRBJ2-5; D is ambiguous. The ends were cut back, 0 bases at V and 1 base at J, with 6 bases in the middle. Germline values: CDR1 SGHDN, CDR2 FVKESK. CDR3 size: 14 residues. CDR3 coding DNA: TGTGCCAGCAGCCAAGAGAACCTCCAAGAGACCCAGTACTTC. It is translated as CASSQENLQETQYF.

V gene TRBV7-9 combines with J gene TRBJ2-5; a weak D match, TRBD2 (6 bases). Germline V gives CDR1 SEHNR, CDR2 FQNEAQ (reference sequence). Trimming took off 5 bases at V and 5 bases at J, with 21 bases between the two ends. The CDR3 is 16 residues long. The CDR3 spells CASSEQGGLARETQYF. CDR3 nucleotide sequence: TGTGCCAGCAGCGAGCAGGGAGGATTAGCTCGGGAGACCCAGTACTTC.

The chain joins TRBV18 to TRBJ2-2, with 9 bases that match TRBD1. The junction had 7 bases not matched to a gene; V was cut back by 4 bases and J by 7 bases. The CDR3 covers 15 residues. From germline, CDR1 is KGHSH and CDR2 LQKENI. The CDR3 nucleotides read TGTGCCAGCTCACGCGGACAGGGGAGAAACGGGGAGCTGTTTTTT. This gives the protein CASSRGQGRNGELFF.

The gene calls are TRBV11-2 and TRBJ2-3; the match to TRBD2 covers 10 bases. V shed 4 bases, J shed 1 base, and the junction held 2 bases outside the gene matches. The CDR3 loop spans 15 amino acids. The V gene's germline CDR1 is SGHAT and CDR2 FQNNGV. The CDR3 loop reads CASSSGLAGTDTQYF. CDR3 DNA: TGTGCCAGCAGCTCTGGACTAGCGGGCACAGATACGCAGTATTTT.

This clone was seen a single time. The chain links TRBV7-2 to TRBJ2-5, with 7 positions matching TRBD2. The last part of the DNA fits TRBJ2-7 better; the J call may be wrong. Germline V CDR1 and CDR2: SGHTA, FQGNSA. CDR3 length: 14 amino acids. CDR3 DNA sequence: TGTGCCAGCAGCTTAGGGCGGGAGTCCCACGAGCAGTACTTC. Translating gives CASSLGRESHEQYF.

The rearrangement joins TRBV14 to TRBJ2-2; unclear D gene. The CDR3 is made up of 16 amino acids. Trimming removed 0 bases at V and 4 bases at J, with 12 bases between. Germline V CDR1 and CDR2: SGHDN, FVKESK. CDR3 region: CASSQDLGSVTGELFF. CDR3 bases: TGTGCCAGCAGCCAAGATCTGGGATCTGTCACCGGGGAGCTGTTTTTT.

This clone turned up a few times. This rearrangement joins TRBV11-2 to TRBJ1-2, with TRBD1 as a possible D gene (5 bases). The CDR3 has 14 amino acids. Trimming removed 5 bases from V and 4 bases from J, with 14 bases in between. Germline V gives CDR1 SGHAT, CDR2 FQNNGV. CDR3 loop: CASSQDKGTYGYTF. DNA of the CDR3: TGTGCCAGCAGCCAGGACAAGGGGACCTATGGCTACACCTTC.

The chain employs TRBV18 and TRBJ2-7; the D gene is possibly TRBD2 (7 bases). This CDR3 has 15 residues. Germline CDR1 and CDR2: KGHSH and LQKENI. The V end was cut by 6 bases, the J end by 3 bases, with 18 bases between. CDR3 region: CASSAGTTGNYEQYF. CDR3 DNA: TGTGCCAGCTCCGCCGGGACTACAGGGAACTACGAGCAGTACTTC.

This chain connects TRBV4-2 to TRBJ2-5; D not certain. Gene TRBJ2-7 matches the end of the DNA better, so the J call may be wrong. Germline V gives CDR1 LGHNA, CDR2 YNFKEQ. CDR3 length: 12 amino acids. The CDR3 DNA follows: TGTGCCAGCAGCCAAGGTTCGTACGAGCAGTACTTC. It encodes CASSQGSYEQYF.

The chain carries TRBV6-5 and TRBJ2-7; the D call may be TRBD1 or TRBD2 (5 bases each). The germline V gene encodes CDR1 MNHEY and CDR2 SVGAGI. This CDR3 is built from 14 residues. Deletions cut 4 bases from V and 2 bases from J, with 12 bases between. CDR3 loop: CASSSGTSTYEQYF. CDR3 DNA: TGTGCCAGCAGTTCCGGGACGTCGACCTACGAGCAGTACTTC.

This sequence joins TRBV28 and TRBJ2-7; D ambiguous. CDR3 size: 11 residues. Trimming removed 7 bases from V and 9 bases from J, with 13 bases in between. Germline V gene sequence: CDR1 MDHEN, CDR2 SYDVKM. The CDR3 sequence: CASIEGAGQYF. The CDR3 DNA reads TGTGCCAGCATAGAAGGCGCTGGGCAGTACTTC.

The CDR3 DNA reads TGTGCCAGCAGCTTGTGGGACTCGAACACTGAAGCTTTCTTT. Translation: CASSLWDSNTEAFF. V usage is TRBV5-5 and J usage is TRBJ1-1; TRBD1 might be the D (5 bases). Germline V gene data show CDR1 as SGHKS and CDR2 as YYEKEE (reference sequence). V was trimmed by 1 base and J by 1 base, leaving 8 bases between them. CDR3 size: 14 residues.

This clone was observed a few times. The rearrangement joins TRBV5-6 to TRBJ2-5, with TRBD1 as a possible D gene (6 bases). V was clipped by 6 bases and J by 5 bases, with 14 bases between them. There are 13 residues in the CDR3. Germline V lookup: CDR1 SGHDT, CDR2 YYEEEE. The CDR3 spells CASTQTGGETQYF. The CDR3 DNA follows: TGTGCCAGCACTCAGACAGGCGGTGAGACCCAGTACTTC.

V usage is TRBV10-3 and J usage is TRBJ1-4; 8 nucleotides line up with TRBD1. Germline values: CDR1 ENHRY, CDR2 SYGVKD. The CDR3 has 14 residues. V lost 0 bases, J lost 11 bases, and 5 bases stayed unmatched. CDR3 region: CAISESATGVKLFF. In DNA, the CDR3 is TGTGCCATCAGTGAGTCCGCGACAGGGGTTAAACTGTTTTTT.

Notes on this clone: The sample carries other DNA sequences with the same CDR3. The rearrangement links TRBV2 to TRBJ1-2, with a weak D call TRBD1 (6 bases). Germline V gene sequence: CDR1 SNHLY, CDR2 FYNNEI. V shed 4 bases and J shed 2 bases, with 8 bases lying between them. The CDR3 runs 13 residues. CDR3 loop: CASSGQGNYGYTF. The CDR3, as DNA: TGTGCCAGCAGTGGGCAGGGGAACTATGGCTACACCTTC.

V gene TRBV11-2 combines with J gene TRBJ1-1; a weak D match, TRBD1 (5 bases). V dropped 5 bases and J dropped 1 base, with 11 bases sitting between them. The CDR3 covers 14 residues. Germline CDR1 and CDR2: SGHAT and FQNNGV. This CDR3 is CASSRGGTNTEAFF. The CDR3 bases are TGTGCCAGCAGCCGGGGGGGGACGAACACTGAAGCTTTCTTT.

The chain uses TRBV2 and TRBJ2-7, with 10 bases aligning to TRBD1. Germline V gene data show CDR1 as SNHLY and CDR2 as FYNNEI. The CDR3 loop spans 15 amino acids. J gave up 6 bases and V 6 bases, and 11 bases lay outside the gene matches. CDR3 residues: CASSPPGQGRPEQYF. As DNA, the CDR3 is TGTGCCAGCAGCCCTCCGGGACAGGGGAGGCCCGAGCAGTACTTC.

This sequence joins TRBV7-9 and TRBJ2-7; TRBD1 is a possible D gene (5 bases). The CDR3 spans 13 residues. CDR1 is SEHNR, CDR2 FQNEAQ, per germline (reference sequence). V dropped 5 bases and J dropped 2 bases, with 10 bases sitting between them. CDR3 sequence reads: CASSHDSTYEQYF. As DNA, the CDR3 is TGTGCCAGCAGCCACGACAGCACCTACGAGCAGTACTTC.

The rearrangement joins TRBV6-6 to TRBJ1-3; TRBD1 matches 7 bases. This CDR3 is 13 amino acids long. V lost 7 bases and J lost 4; bases outside the gene matches: 4. Germline lookup yields CDR1 MNHNY and CDR2 SVGAGI (reference sequence). This chain's CDR3 is CASKTGDGNTIYF. As DNA, the CDR3 is TGTGCCAGCAAAACAGGGGACGGAAACACCATATATTTT.